The present entry profiles one T cell receptor beta chain with its context. This record belongs to a study of control samples from healthy donors and cancer patients. Profiling relied on immunoSEQ multiplex PCR, and the TCRdb table lists in-frame clones only, not all of them. The sample lists around 99,000 clones, about nine tenths occurring once. The sequence came from a human donor in good health. The donor label of this sample is uncertain. Material: blood.

CDR3 sequence reads: CASGMGQGAGSPLHF. The DNA of the CDR3 is TGTGCTAGTGGTATGGGACAGGGGGCTGGATCACCCCTCCACTTT. V gene TRBV12-5 combines with J gene TRBJ1-6; TRBD1 matches at 12 bases. Germline V lookup: CDR1 LGHNT, CDR2 FRNRAP. The CDR3 extends over 15 amino acids. V lost 5 bases to trimming and J lost 10 bases; unmatched junction nucleotides: 6.